This entry concerns a single T cell receptor (beta chain). Antigen unknown. This sample was taken from a study of post-analysis software for immune sequencing data. Study-level information: Progressive-relapsing, secondary progressive and relapsing-remitting multiple sclerosis were among the disease courses included.

CDR1 and CDR2 (germline): DFQATT, SNEGSKA (reference sequence). The CDR3 sequence is 14 residues long. Trimming at V came to 5 bases and at J to 4 bases, leaving 10 bases not matched to a gene. Unique-molecular-identifier-tagged TCR beta cDNA libraries were used. With 1 to 10 million T cells as the source, roughly 500,000 cDNA molecules resulted. MiXCR, run by TCRdb on the PCR reads, gives a single entry per CDR3 protein. The sample consists of 650,000 to 850,000 distinct CDR3 sequences, approximately 50% of them appearing once. Study results and limitations: Multiple sclerosis was associated with a significant reduction in normalized Chao1 diversity relative to controls. TRBV5-6, TRBV5-1 and TRBV20-1 were among roughly five TRBV segments more frequent in patients than controls.

The source material was blood. The clonotype was recovered from a girl aged 5-17 years with multiple sclerosis. The gene calls are TRBV20-1 and TRBJ2-5, with TRBD2 identical over 7 bases. CDR3 in DNA: TGCAGTGCTGGTCTGGCGGGAGTTAGAGAGACCCAGTACTTC. Amino acid sequence: CSAGLAGVRETQYF.